A selection of T cell receptor beta chains follows, all from one sample in a study of T cells in Graves' hyperthyroidism and ophthalmopathy. One entry per CDR3 protein, called by TCRdb with MiXCR from the multiplex PCR reads. Of 540,000 or so distinct CDR3 sequences in the sample, about 15% were seen once. Sequencing was performed on blood. The receptors shown here come from a woman aged 25 to 39 with Graves' hyperthyroidism. CDR3s leave out the opening cysteine and the closing phenylalanine or tryptophan. For some rows the clone size is stated as once, few or many, or as a class when expanded; others skip it.

cdr3_length | clone_size | j_call | v_call | cdr3_aa
12 | NA | TRBJ1-1 | TRBV6-5 | ASSYRGGDTEAF
13 | many | TRBJ1-5 | TRBV4-1 | ASSQARGEGQPQH
13 | NA | TRBJ2-1 | TRBV7-2 | ASSSGVAGRNEQF
11 | NA | TRBJ2-7 | TRBV3-1 | ASSQFPSYEQY
9 | many | TRBJ1-5 | TRBV2 | ASSDNQPQH
11 | NA | TRBJ2-1 | TRBV14 | ASSQSIYNEQF
12 | many | TRBJ2-3 | TRBV7-9 | ASSFPRSTDTQY
14 | NA | TRBJ1-4 | TRBV20-1 | SASQGTGDRGEKLF
12 | NA | TRBJ2-3 | TRBV24-1 | ATSEAAGTDTQY
12 | many | TRBJ2-2 | TRBV18 | ASSPRSQTGELF
13 | many | TRBJ2-3 | TRBV7-9 | ASSLGVPGTDTQY
13 | many | TRBJ2-3 | TRBV11-2 | ASSFPDGGTDTQY
14 | many | TRBJ2-4 | TRBV30 | AWSVGRVLAKNIQY
13 | few | TRBJ2-3 | TRBV12-3/TRBV12-4 | ASSMLAGGPGYAV
13 | NA | TRBJ2-7 | TRBV20-1 | SATTGDVSSYEQY
16 | NA | TRBJ2-5 | TRBV7-2 | ASSLDPTGGGVQETQY
17 | many | TRBJ2-1 | TRBV10-3 | AISESRLAGGPSYNEQF
12 | many | TRBJ2-1 | TRBV10-3 | AISRESSYNEQF
14 | few | TRBJ2-7 | TRBV19 | ASSIWLAGGPYEQY
12 | NA | TRBJ2-1 | TRBV29-1 | SVGGSASYNEQF
15 | NA | TRBJ2-2 | TRBV6-2/TRBV6-3 | ASSYLRGGLSTGELF
12 | many | TRBJ2-7 | TRBV7-9 | ASSPPGELYEQY
11 | many | TRBJ1-2 | TRBV6-1 | ASRWAGPYGYT
15 | few | TRBJ1-3 | TRBV6-5 | ASSYLKTGLAGNTIY
12 | NA | TRBJ1-3 | TRBV15 | ATQEGSSGNTIY
9 | many | TRBJ2-7 | TRBV3-1 | ASRGLHEQY
12 | many | TRBJ2-5 | TRBV30 | AWSWAGGKETQY
10 | NA | TRBJ2-2 | TRBV20-1 | SASISAGELF